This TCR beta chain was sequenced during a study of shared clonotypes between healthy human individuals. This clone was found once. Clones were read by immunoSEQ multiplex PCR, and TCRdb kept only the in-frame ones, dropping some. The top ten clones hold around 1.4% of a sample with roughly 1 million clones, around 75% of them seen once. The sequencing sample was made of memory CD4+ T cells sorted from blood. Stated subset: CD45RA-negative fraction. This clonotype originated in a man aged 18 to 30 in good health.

In DNA, the CDR3 is TGTGCCAGCTCACCACCTAACGGGGTCCAAGAGACCCAGTACTTC. Its translation: CASSPPNGVQETQYF. This chain connects TRBV18 to TRBJ2-5; D may be TRBD2 (5 bases). This CDR3 contains 15 residues. The ends were cut back, 0 bases at V and 1 base at J, with 9 bases in the middle. Per the germline V gene, CDR1 is KGHSH and CDR2 is LQKENI.